Shown below are 9 T cell receptor beta chains from a single sample sequenced in a study of CD8+CD57+ T cells in acquired aplastic anemia. Genomic DNA, serving as template, underwent TCR beta VDJ and CDR3 profiling. Using its own MiXCR run on the reads, TCRdb lists one record per CDR3 protein. The sample includes about 110,000 distinct CDR3 sequences, around 50% of them seen just once. Sample: sorted CD4+, CD8+, or CD8+CD57+ T cells (not recorded which) from PBMCs. All receptors derive from a human donor in good health, serving as a control.

The chain combines TRBV11-1 with TRBJ2-1; D uncertain. CDR1 is SGHAT and CDR2 is FQDESV in the germline V gene (reference sequence). This CDR3 region has 14 residues. V was pared by 5 bases and J by 5 bases, with 13 bases between. CDR3 nucleotides: TGTGCCAGCAGCACCCTTGACTTCGACAATGAGCAGTTCTTC. This sequence encodes CASSTLDFDNEQFF.

The chain carries TRBV15 and TRBJ2-3; D may be TRBD2 (6 bases). Germline values: CDR1 LNHNV, CDR2 YYDKDF (reference sequence). The CDR3 has 16 residues. V gave up 3 bases and J gave up 0 bases, with 13 bases separating them. The CDR3 here is CATSRPTRSSTDTQYF. In DNA form, the CDR3 reads TGTGCCACCAGCAGGCCGACTAGGTCTAGCACAGATACGCAGTATTTT. Full variable domain (outside the CDR3, taken from reference TRBV15 and TRBJ2-3): DAMVIQNPRYQVTQFGKPVTLSCSQTLNHNVMYWYQQKSSQAPKLLFHYYDKDFNNEADTPDNFQSRRPNTSFCFLDIRSPGLGDTAMYLCATSRPTRSSTDTQYFGPGTRLTVL.

The genes are TRBV27 and TRBJ2-1; TRBD1 might be the D (6 bases). V dropped 7 bases and J dropped 8 bases, with 12 bases sitting between them. CDR1 and CDR2 (germline): MNHEY, SMNVEV (reference sequence). The CDR3 contains 12 residues. CDR3: CASISTGHEQFF. The CDR3 DNA sequence: TGTGCCAGCATCAGCACAGGGCATGAGCAGTTCTTC.

This chain links TRBV2 with TRBJ2-5; the match to TRBD2 covers 9 bases. This CDR3 has 15 residues. CDR1 SNHLY and CDR2 FYNNEI come from the germline V gene. The ends lost 5 bases at V and 5 bases at J; junction bases unmatched: 9. This chain's CDR3 is CASSRLAARRETQYF. The CDR3 coding sequence is TGTGCCAGCAGTCGACTAGCGGCTCGGCGGGAGACCCAGTACTTC.

V gene TRBV6-5 combines with J gene TRBJ2-3; D unresolved. The V and J ends lost 2 bases and 2 bases respectively, with 5 bases between them. Germline values: CDR1 MNHEY, CDR2 SVGAGI. CDR3 size: 13 residues. The CDR3 loop is CASSYRATDTQYF. The CDR3 coding sequence is TGTGCCAGCAGTTACAGGGCCACAGATACGCAGTATTTT.

The chain uses TRBV11-1 and TRBJ2-1; 9 nucleotides agree with TRBD2. Germline V lookup: CDR1 SGHAT, CDR2 FQDESV (reference sequence). Trimming cost V 3 bases and J 5 bases; bases outside gene matches: 2. This CDR3 contains 14 residues. As DNA, the CDR3 is TGTGCCAGCAGCTTGCGCGGGGGGGACAATGAGCAGTTCTTC. Translating gives CASSLRGGDNEQFF.

At least ten counts were recorded for this clonotype. The CDR3: CASSLARQGPYGYTF. CDR3 DNA sequence: TGTGCCAGCAGCTTAGCGAGACAGGGACCTTATGGCTACACCTTC. V usage is TRBV7-6 and J usage is TRBJ1-2; 7 bases are a match to TRBD1. With 0 bases clipped from V and 5 bases from J, the junction kept 6 bases outside the gene matches. The CDR3 has 15 amino acids. From germline, CDR1 is SGHVS and CDR2 FNYEAQ.

There are many counts of this clonotype. This chain joins TRBV6-1 and TRBJ1-5; D call uncertain. The length of the CDR3 is 13 residues. Germline assignment: CDR1 MNHNS and CDR2 SASEGT. V lost 6 bases, J lost 0 bases, and 6 bases lay in between. CDR3 region: CASSPSSNQPQHF. The CDR3 bases are TGTGCCAGCAGCCCCAGTAGCAATCAGCCCCAGCATTTT.

The rearrangement uses TRBV9 and TRBJ2-2; no reliable D call. The CDR3 spans 12 residues. Germline V gene sequence: CDR1 SGDLS, CDR2 YYNGEE. Trimming pared 4 bases from V and 6 bases from J, leaving 7 bases between. The CDR3 region has the DNA TGTGCCAGCAGCCAACGGCCCGGGGAGCTGTTTTTT. It codes for CASSQRPGELFF.